This T cell receptor beta chain was sequenced during a study of monozygotic twins with cystic fibrosis. This clone was counted a single time. Its cognate antigen is unknown. Data came from immunoSEQ multiplex PCR; TCRdb stores just in-frame clones and leaves some out. The sample consists of roughly 24,000 clones, 97% of them appearing once. The study's findings and limits: Monozygotic CF twin pairs shared significantly more nucleotide-identical clonotypes than unrelated CF individuals did. J usage was most co-twin-similar in 8 of 16 pairs, V in 13. Median Simpson clonality of approximately 0.0091 suggested naive T cells predominated.

V gave up 4 bases and J gave up 7 bases; unmatched junction bases: 13. Germline values: CDR1 PRHDT, CDR2 FYEKMQ (reference sequence). The CDR3 extends over 16 amino acids. The J gene is TRBJ2-7, the V gene TRBV13; 10 positions match TRBD2. The sample comprised blood. The receptor was isolated from a girl aged 5 to 17 with cystic fibrosis. CDR3 sequence: CASSSANSGRRGEQYF. The DNA for the CDR3 is TGTGCCAGCAGCTCGGCGAATAGCGGGAGGAGGGGAGAGCAGTACTTC.